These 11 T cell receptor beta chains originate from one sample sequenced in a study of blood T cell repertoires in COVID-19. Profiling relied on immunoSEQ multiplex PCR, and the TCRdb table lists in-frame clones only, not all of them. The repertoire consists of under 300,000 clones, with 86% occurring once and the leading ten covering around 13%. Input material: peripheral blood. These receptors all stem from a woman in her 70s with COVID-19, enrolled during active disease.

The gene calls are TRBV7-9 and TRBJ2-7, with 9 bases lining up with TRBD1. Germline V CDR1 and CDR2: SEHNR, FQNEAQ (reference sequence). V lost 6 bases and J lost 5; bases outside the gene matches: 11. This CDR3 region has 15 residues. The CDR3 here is CASRPQGGQGNEQYF. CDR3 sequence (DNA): TGTGCCAGCAGGCCACAAGGGGGACAGGGAAACGAGCAGTACTTC.

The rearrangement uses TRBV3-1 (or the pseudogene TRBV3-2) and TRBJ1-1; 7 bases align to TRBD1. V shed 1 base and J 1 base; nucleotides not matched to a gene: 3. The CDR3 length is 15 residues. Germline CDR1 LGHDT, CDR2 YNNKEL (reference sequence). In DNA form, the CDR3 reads TGTGCCAGCAGCCAAGGACAGGGCAGGAACACTGAAGCTTTCTTT. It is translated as CASSQGQGRNTEAFF.

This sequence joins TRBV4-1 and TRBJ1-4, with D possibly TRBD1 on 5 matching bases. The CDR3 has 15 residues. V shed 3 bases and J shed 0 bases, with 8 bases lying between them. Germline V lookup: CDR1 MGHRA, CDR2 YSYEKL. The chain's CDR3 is CASSHPRATNEKLFF. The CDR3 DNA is TGCGCCAGCAGCCATCCCAGGGCAACTAATGAAAAACTGTTTTTT.

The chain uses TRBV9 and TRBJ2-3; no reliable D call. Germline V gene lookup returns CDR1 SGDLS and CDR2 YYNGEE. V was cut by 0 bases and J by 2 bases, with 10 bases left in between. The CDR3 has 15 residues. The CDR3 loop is CASSVGATFTDTQYF. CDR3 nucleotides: TGTGCCAGCAGCGTAGGGGCAACCTTCACAGATACGCAGTATTTT.

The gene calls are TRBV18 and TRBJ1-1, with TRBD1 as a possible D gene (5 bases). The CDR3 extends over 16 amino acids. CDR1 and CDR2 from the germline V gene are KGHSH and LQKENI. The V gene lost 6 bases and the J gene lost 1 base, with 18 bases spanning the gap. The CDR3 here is CASSPRRGEGNTEAFF. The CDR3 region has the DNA TGTGCCAGCTCGCCGAGGAGGGGAGAGGGGAACACTGAAGCTTTCTTT.

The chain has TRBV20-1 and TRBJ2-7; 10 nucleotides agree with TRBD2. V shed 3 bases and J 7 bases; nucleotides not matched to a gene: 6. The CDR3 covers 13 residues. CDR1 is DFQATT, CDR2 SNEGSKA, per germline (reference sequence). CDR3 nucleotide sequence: TGCAGTGCTAGTCAGCGGGGGGGCCGTGAGCAGTACTTC. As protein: CSASQRGGREQYF.

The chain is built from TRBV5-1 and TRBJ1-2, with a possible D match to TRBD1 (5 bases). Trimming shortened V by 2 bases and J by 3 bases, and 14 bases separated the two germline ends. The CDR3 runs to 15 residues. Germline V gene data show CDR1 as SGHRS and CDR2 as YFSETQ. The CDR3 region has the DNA TGCGCCAGCAGCTTTACACGGGGCGGGGACTATGGCTACACCTTC. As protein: CASSFTRGGDYGYTF.

The CDR3 here is CASSFPGGREQYF. CDR3 bases: TGCGCCAGCAGCTTCCCCGGGGGGCGGGAGCAGTACTTC. This chain joins TRBV5-1 and TRBJ2-7; perhaps TRBD2 as D (7 bases). Trimming pared 2 bases from V and 7 bases from J, leaving 13 bases between. The germline V gene encodes CDR1 SGHRS and CDR2 YFSETQ. The CDR3 contains 13 residues. Full variable domain (outside the CDR3, taken from reference TRBV5-1 and TRBJ2-7): KAGVTQTPRYLIKTRGQQVTLSCSPISGHRSVSWYQQTPGQGLQFLFEYFSETQRNKGNFPGRFSGRQFSNSRSEMNVSTLELGDSALYLCASSFPGGREQYFGPGTRLTVT.

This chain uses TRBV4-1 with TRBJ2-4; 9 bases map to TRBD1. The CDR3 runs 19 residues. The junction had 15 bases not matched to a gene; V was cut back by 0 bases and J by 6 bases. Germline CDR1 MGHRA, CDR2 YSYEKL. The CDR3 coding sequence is TGCGCCAGCAGCCAAGAAGCAGCCAGGACAGGGGTCGGGAGAAACATTCAGTACTTC. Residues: CASSQEAARTGVGRNIQYF.

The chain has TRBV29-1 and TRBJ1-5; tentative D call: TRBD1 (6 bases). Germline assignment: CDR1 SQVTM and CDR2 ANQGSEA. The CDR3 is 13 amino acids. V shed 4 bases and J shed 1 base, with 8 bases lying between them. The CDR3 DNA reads TGCAGCGTTGGGACAGTGAGCAATCAGCCCCAGCATTTT. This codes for CSVGTVSNQPQHF. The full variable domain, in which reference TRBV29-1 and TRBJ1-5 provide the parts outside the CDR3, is SAVISQKPSRDICQRGTSLTIQCQVDSQVTMMFWYRQQPGQSLTLIATANQGSEATYESGFVIDKFPISRPNLTFSTLTVSNMSPEDSSIYLCSVGTVSNQPQHFGDGTRLSIL.

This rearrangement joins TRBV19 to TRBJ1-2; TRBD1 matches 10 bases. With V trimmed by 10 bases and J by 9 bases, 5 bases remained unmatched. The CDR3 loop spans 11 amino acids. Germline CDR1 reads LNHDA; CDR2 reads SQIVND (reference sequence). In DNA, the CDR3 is TGTGCCACCCGGACAGGGGGAAGCTACACCTTC. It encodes CATRTGGSYTF.